This T cell receptor beta chain emerged from a study of spatial heterogeneity in lung cancer. TCRdb fed the 5' RACE reads into MiXCR, producing one record per CDR3 protein. Counted here are around 45,000 distinct CDR3 sequences, 22% occurring once; the ten biggest clones make up less than 9%. The time point is: blood at routine non-recurrence follow-up after resection. The V gene lost 6 bases and the J gene lost 3 bases, with 7 bases spanning the gap. The CDR3 consists of 13 residues. CDR1 and CDR2 from the germline V gene are KGHDR and SFDVKD. This clonotype was observed at least ten times. This sequence joins TRBV24-1 and TRBJ2-2, with D unclear. This receptor was obtained from a female donor with early-stage non-small cell lung cancer. The source was PBMCs, collected at follow-up. The CDR3 protein is CATSHQDTGELFF. The DNA of the CDR3 is TGTGCCACCAGTCATCAGGACACCGGGGAGCTGTTTTTT.